Listed below are T cell receptor beta chains from one sample, sequenced in a study of blood T cell repertoires in COVID-19. Produced via immunoSEQ multiplex PCR; TCRdb's table is partial and in-frame only. Among roughly 170,000 clones listed, over 60% were seen once. Sequenced: peripheral blood. These receptors all stem from a woman between 65 and 79 years old with acute or convalescent COVID-19. CDR3s include the opening cysteine and the closing phenylalanine or tryptophan. Each record gives: clone size, D gene, J gene, V gene, CDR3 protein, CDR3 DNA. The D gene is left open where the match is weak. A clone size is listed for some rows: how often the clone was seen (once, few, many), or a class if it is expanded.

few | - | TRBJ1-1 | TRBV5-1 | CASSLGGGTEAFF | TGCGCCAGCAGCTTAGGCGGGGGAACTGAAGCTTTCTTT
- | - | TRBJ2-3 | TRBV7-9 | CASSRSGNTDTQYF | TGTGCCAGCAGCCGTAGCGGAAACACAGATACGCAGTATTTT
- | - | TRBJ2-7 | TRBV19 | CASSYRSSAEQYF | TGTGCCAGTAGTTACAGGAGTTCGGCCGAGCAGTACTTC
- | TRBD1 | TRBJ2-5 | TRBV19 | CASSMGQGAGETQYF | TGTGCCAGTAGTATGGGACAGGGGGCGGGGGAGACCCAGTACTTC
- | TRBD1 | TRBJ2-5 | TRBV6-5 | CASSIGGRQGETQYF | TGTGCCAGCAGTATCGGCGGACGACAGGGCGAGACCCAGTACTTC
many | - | TRBJ1-1 | TRBV29-1 | CSARERPGRSFF | TGCAGCGCCCGTGAAAGACCAGGGAGGTCTTTCTTT
once | - | TRBJ2-1 | TRBV6-4 | CASSDEGSAYNEQFF | TGTGCCAGCAGTGACGAGGGATCAGCCTACAATGAGCAGTTCTTC
- | TRBD1 | TRBJ1-6 | TRBV7-2 | CASSLVMPGGSNSPLHF | TGTGCCAGCAGCTTAGTAATGCCAGGGGGTAGTAATTCACCCCTCCACTTT
- | - | TRBJ1-6 | TRBV9 | CASSEGVGYNSPLHF | TGTGCCAGCAGCGAAGGGGTGGGCTATAATTCACCCCTCCACTTT
- | TRBD2 | TRBJ2-1 | TRBV5-1 | CASSSNSGTSGYNEQFF | TGCGCCAGCAGCTCAAATTCCGGGACTAGCGGCTACAATGAGCAGTTCTTC
- | - | TRBJ2-5 | TRBV4-1 | CASSQHRVGETQYF | TGCGCCAGCAGCCAACACAGGGTTGGGGAGACCCAGTACTTC
- | TRBD1 | TRBJ2-3 | TRBV9 | CASSPAGGSTDTQYF | TGTGCCAGCAGCCCAGCAGGGGGTAGCACAGATACGCAGTATTTT
- | - | TRBJ1-5 | TRBV7-2 | CASSLMTGGGQPQHF | TGTGCCAGCAGCTTAATGACAGGCGGCGGTCAGCCCCAGCATTTT
- | - | TRBJ2-7 | TRBV5-4 | CASSLVGSGEQYF | TGTGCCAGCAGCTTGGTTGGCTCGGGTGAGCAGTACTTC
- | - | TRBJ2-1 | TRBV9 | CASSVGIAESSYNEQFF | TGTGCCAGCAGCGTGGGAATAGCGGAGAGCTCCTACAATGAGCAGTTCTTC
- | - | TRBJ1-6 | TRBV19 | CASSEVRGENSPLHF | TGTGCCAGTAGTGAGGTAAGGGGTGAGAATTCACCCCTCCACTTT
- | - | TRBJ2-1 | TRBV5-1 | CASSQERREAGLFNEQFF | TGCGCCAGCAGCCAGGAACGGAGGGAGGCGGGTTTGTTTAATGAGCAGTTCTTC
- | - | TRBJ1-5 | TRBV7-8 | CASSFGEDQPQHF | TGTGCCAGCAGCTTTGGGGAGGATCAGCCCCAGCATTTT
few | - | TRBJ2-5 | TRBV18 | CASSPLQVQETQYF | TGTGCCAGCTCACCGTTACAAGTTCAAGAGACCCAGTACTTC
- | - | TRBJ1-4 | TRBV7-2 | CASSLLHEKLFF | TGTGCCAGCAGCTTACTACATGAAAAACTGTTTTTT
- | TRBD2 | TRBJ2-7 | TRBV29-1 | CSVAGVGLAAYEQYF | TGCAGCGTTGCAGGGGTGGGACTAGCGGCATACGAGCAGTACTTC
once | TRBD2 | TRBJ2-1 | TRBV9 | CASSVDGGRGYNEQFF | TGTGCCAGCAGCGTAGACGGCGGGAGAGGCTACAATGAGCAGTTCTTC
- | - | TRBJ2-4 | TRBV4-2 | CASSQVRGDMTGFQNIQYF | TGTGCCAGCAGCCAAGTTAGGGGGGATATGACAGGGTTCCAAAACATTCAGTACTTC